These 9 T cell receptor beta chains originate from one sample sequenced in a study of liver allograft versus peripheral blood T cells. Across the whole study: What was compared were the T cell receptor repertoires in transplanted livers and those in the peripheral blood of recipients.

In TCRdb, the reads were re-called with MiXCR into one record per CDR3 protein. The sample consists of several thousand distinct CDR3 sequences, about 15% of them appearing once. The receptor set was obtained from a human patient who had a liver transplant. Some of the T cells may derive from the graft donor.

The chain carries TRBV5-1 and TRBJ1-1; D unresolved. Germline lookup yields CDR1 SGHRS and CDR2 YFSETQ. CDR3 length equals 13 residues. V lost 2 bases and J 1 base, leaving 6 bases between the germline ends. The chain's CDR3 is CASSFDSNTEAFF. CDR3 in DNA: TGCGCCAGCAGCTTCGACTCGAACACTGAAGCTTTCTTT.

The chain recombines TRBV11-2 with TRBJ2-1; 11 nucleotides match TRBD2. The V gene end was trimmed by 5 bases and the J gene end by 9 bases; junction bases not matched to a gene: 9. The CDR3 is 15 residues long. Germline CDR1 SGHAT, CDR2 FQNNGV. CDR3 amino acids: CASSLSGGAGSEQFF. The CDR3, as DNA: TGTGCCAGCAGCCTTAGCGGGGGGGCCGGGAGTGAGCAGTTCTTC.

Many counts were recorded for this clonotype. The chain couples TRBV10-3 to TRBJ2-1, with D perhaps being TRBD1 or TRBD2 (6 bases each). The CDR3 loop spans 14 amino acids. From germline, CDR1 is ENHRY and CDR2 SYGVKD. Trimming cost V 3 bases and J 7 bases, with 13 bases left between them. CDR3 region: CAISEQGGGNEQFF. CDR3 DNA sequence: TGTGCCATCAGTGAACAGGGCGGAGGGAATGAGCAGTTCTTC.

This clonotype showed up just a few times. The chain employs TRBV7-9 and TRBJ1-5, with a possible D match to TRBD1 (5 bases). The CDR3 is 13 residues long. V was pared by 5 bases and J by 2 bases, with 7 bases between. Germline V lookup: CDR1 SEHNR, CDR2 FQNEAQ (reference sequence). Here the CDR3 reads CASSMGGNQPQHF. The CDR3 region has the DNA TGTGCCAGCAGCATGGGGGGCAATCAGCCCCAGCATTTT.

In this sample, this clonotype is medium-sized (0.01 to 0.1%). The chain has TRBV6-2 or TRBV6-3 and TRBJ2-2; TRBD1 agrees at 8 bases. CDR1 and CDR2 (germline): MNHEY, SVGEGT. The CDR3 is 14 residues long. The J segment lost 7 bases and the V segment lost 6 bases, leaving 7 bases of the junction unmatched. The CDR3 bases are TGTGCCAGCAGACGGACAGGGCAGAACGGGGAGCTGTTTTTT. Amino acid sequence: CASRRTGQNGELFF.

This clonotype was detected ten times or more. The chain links TRBV7-9 to TRBJ1-3, with D possibly matching TRBD1 (6 bases). CDR3 size: 14 residues. V was trimmed by 4 bases and J by 4 bases, leaving 11 bases between them. Germline-derived CDR1 and CDR2 are SEHNR and FQNEAQ (reference sequence). DNA for the CDR3: TGTGCCAGCAGCTACCCAGGGGCAGGAAACACCATATATTTT. Translation gives CASSYPGAGNTIYF.

The V gene is TRBV7-2, the J gene TRBJ1-1; a weak D match, TRBD1 (6 bases). The CDR3 totals 14 residues. CDR1 is SGHTA and CDR2 is FQGNSA in the germline V gene. The ends were cut back, 5 bases at V and 4 bases at J, with 14 bases in the middle. The CDR3 DNA reads as TGTGCCAGCAGCCCACAGGGCGGGAGCACTGAAGCTTTCTTT. Encoded protein: CASSPQGGSTEAFF.

The chain has TRBV12-3 or TRBV12-4 and TRBJ1-5, with a tentative D call TRBD1 (5 bases). Trimming removed 5 bases at V and 7 bases at J, with 18 bases between. The CDR3 length is 15 residues. The CDR3 DNA reads TGTGCCAGCAGTGCTCAGGGAGGAGGGAGCCAGCCCCAGCATTTT. Protein: CASSAQGGGSQPQHF.

By share, this clonotype ranks as medium-sized. The J gene is TRBJ1-2, the V gene TRBV7-2; the D gene is possibly TRBD1 (5 bases). The germline CDR1 and CDR2 sequences are SGHTA and FQGNSA. Trimming cost V 5 bases and J 3 bases, with 16 bases left between them. The CDR3 is 15 amino acids. CDR3 in amino acids: CASSQGAVKYYGYTF. The CDR3 DNA follows: TGTGCCAGCAGCCAGGGCGCGGTGAAATACTATGGCTACACCTTC.